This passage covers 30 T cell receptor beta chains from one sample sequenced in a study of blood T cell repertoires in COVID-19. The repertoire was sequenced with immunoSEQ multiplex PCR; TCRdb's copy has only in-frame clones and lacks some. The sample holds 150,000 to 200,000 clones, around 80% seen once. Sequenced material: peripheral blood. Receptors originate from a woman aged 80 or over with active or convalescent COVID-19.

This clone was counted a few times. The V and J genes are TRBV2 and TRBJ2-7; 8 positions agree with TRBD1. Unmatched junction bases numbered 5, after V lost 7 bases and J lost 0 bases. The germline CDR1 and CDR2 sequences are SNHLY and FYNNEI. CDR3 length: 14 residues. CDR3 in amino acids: CASTGGTGSYEQYF. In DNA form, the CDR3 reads TGTGCCAGCACAGGTGGGACAGGCTCCTACGAGCAGTACTTC.

CDR3 sequence reads: CASTETGTSVFYEQFF. CDR3 bases: TGCGCCAGCACCGAAACCGGGACTAGCGTCTTTTATGAGCAGTTCTTC. V and J are TRBV10-2 and TRBJ2-1; 10 bases map to TRBD2. The CDR3 contains 16 residues. CDR1 and CDR2 from the germline V gene are WSHSY and SAAADI. V lost 7 bases and J lost 8; bases outside the gene matches: 14.

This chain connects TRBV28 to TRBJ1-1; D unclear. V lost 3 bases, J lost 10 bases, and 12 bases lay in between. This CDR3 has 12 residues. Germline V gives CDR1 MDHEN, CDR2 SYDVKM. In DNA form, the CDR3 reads TGTGCCAGCAGTTTCTTTCAACGGGGAGCTTTCTTT. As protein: CASSFFQRGAFF.

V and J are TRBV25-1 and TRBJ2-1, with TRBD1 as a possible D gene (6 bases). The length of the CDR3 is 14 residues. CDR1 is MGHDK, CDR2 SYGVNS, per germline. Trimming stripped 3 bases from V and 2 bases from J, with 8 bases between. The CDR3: CASSEGAAYNEQFF. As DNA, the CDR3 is TGTGCCAGCAGTGAGGGGGCGGCCTACAATGAGCAGTTCTTC.

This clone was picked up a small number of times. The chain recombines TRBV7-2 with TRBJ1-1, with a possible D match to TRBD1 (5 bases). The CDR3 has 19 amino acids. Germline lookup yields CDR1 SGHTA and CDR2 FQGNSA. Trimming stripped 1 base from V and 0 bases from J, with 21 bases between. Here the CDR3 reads CASSLEVIWTSLMNTEAFF. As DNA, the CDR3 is TGTGCCAGCAGCTTAGAGGTCATCTGGACAAGTCTCATGAACACTGAAGCTTTCTTT.

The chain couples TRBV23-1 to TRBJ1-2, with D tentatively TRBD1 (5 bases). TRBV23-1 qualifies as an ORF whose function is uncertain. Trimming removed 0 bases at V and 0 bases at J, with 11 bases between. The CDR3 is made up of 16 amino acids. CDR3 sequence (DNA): TGCGCCAGCAGTCAATCGAAGGGGCCAGCTAACTATGGCTACACCTTC. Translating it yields CASSQSKGPANYGYTF.

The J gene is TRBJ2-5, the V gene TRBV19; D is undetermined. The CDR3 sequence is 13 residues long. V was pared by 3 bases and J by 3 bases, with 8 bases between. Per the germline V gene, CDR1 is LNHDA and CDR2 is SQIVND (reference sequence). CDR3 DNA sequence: TGTGCCAGTAGTATTGGCTCAGAAGAGACCCAGTACTTC. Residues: CASSIGSEETQYF.

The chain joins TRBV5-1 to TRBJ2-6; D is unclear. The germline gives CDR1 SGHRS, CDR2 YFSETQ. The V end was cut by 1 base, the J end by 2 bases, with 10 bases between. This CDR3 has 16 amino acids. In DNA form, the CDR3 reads TGCGCCAGCAGCTTGCAAGGCGGCCCTGGGGCCAACGTCCTGACTTTC. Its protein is CASSLQGGPGANVLTF.

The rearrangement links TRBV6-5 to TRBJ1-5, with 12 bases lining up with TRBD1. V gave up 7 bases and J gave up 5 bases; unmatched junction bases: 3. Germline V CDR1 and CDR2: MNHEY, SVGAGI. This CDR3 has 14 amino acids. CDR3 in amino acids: CASKGQGADQPQHF. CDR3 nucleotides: TGTGCCAGCAAGGGACAGGGGGCTGATCAGCCCCAGCATTTT.

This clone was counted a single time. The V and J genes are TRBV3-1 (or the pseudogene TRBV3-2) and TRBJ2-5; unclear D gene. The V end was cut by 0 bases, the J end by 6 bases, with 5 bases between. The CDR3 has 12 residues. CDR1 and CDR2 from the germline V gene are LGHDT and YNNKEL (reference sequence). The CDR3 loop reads CASSQDSQTQYF. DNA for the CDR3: TGTGCCAGCAGCCAAGATAGCCAGACCCAGTACTTC.

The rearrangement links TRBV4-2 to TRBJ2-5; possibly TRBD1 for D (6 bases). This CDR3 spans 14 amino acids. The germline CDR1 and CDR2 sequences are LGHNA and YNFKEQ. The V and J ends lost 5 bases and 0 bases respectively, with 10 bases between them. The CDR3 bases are TGTGCCAGCAGCGCTACAGGGTACCAAGAGACCCAGTACTTC. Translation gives CASSATGYQETQYF.

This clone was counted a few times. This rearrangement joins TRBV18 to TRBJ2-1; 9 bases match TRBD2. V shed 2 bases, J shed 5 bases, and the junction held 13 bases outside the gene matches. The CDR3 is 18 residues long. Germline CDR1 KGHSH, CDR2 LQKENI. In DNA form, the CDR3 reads TGTGCCAGCTCACCATCGTCCGGTTTGCGGGGGGGGAACAATGAGCAGTTCTTC. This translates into CASSPSSGLRGGNNEQFF.

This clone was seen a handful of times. Here the CDR3 reads CASRPWPDGFRAETQYF. DNA for the CDR3: TGTGCAAGTCGCCCGTGGCCGGACGGATTCAGGGCGGAGACCCAGTACTTC. The chain combines TRBV12-2 with TRBJ2-5; the listed D gene, TRBD1, was not tested against the DNA. TRBV12-2 is marked as a pseudogene. There are 17 residues in the CDR3.

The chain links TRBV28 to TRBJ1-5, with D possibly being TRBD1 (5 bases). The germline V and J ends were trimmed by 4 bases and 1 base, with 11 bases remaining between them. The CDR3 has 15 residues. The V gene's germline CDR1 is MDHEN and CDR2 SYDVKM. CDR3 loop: CASSSPRGSNQPQHF. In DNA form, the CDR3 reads TGTGCCAGCAGTTCCCCTCGGGGGAGCAATCAGCCCCAGCATTTT.

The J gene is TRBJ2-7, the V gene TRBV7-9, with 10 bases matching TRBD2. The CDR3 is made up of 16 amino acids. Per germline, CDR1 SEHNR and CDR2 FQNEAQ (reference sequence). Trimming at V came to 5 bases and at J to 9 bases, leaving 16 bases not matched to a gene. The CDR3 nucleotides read TGTGCCAGCAGCCCCGGACTAGCGGTCACAAACTCCGGGCAGTACTTC. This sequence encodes CASSPGLAVTNSGQYF.

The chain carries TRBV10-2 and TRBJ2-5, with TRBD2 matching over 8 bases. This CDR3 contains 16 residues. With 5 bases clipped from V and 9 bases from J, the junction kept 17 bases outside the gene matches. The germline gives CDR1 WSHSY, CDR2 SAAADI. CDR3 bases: TGCGCCAGCAGTTGGACTTCGGCGGGGGGCGAGGAGGCCCAGTACTTC. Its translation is CASSWTSAGGEEAQYF.

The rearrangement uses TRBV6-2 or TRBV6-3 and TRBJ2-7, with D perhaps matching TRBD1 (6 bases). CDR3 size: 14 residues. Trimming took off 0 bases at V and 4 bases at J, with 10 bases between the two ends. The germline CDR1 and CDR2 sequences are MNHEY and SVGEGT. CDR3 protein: CASSYSSQGYEQYF. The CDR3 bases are TGTGCCAGCAGTTACTCGAGTCAGGGGTACGAGCAGTACTTC.

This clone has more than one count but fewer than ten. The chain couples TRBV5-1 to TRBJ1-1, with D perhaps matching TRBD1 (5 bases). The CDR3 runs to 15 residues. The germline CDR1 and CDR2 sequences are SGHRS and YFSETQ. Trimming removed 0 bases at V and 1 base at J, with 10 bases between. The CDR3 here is CASSLVPGSNTEAFF. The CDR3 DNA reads TGCGCCAGCAGCTTGGTGCCAGGGTCGAACACTGAAGCTTTCTTT.

CDR3 sequence: CASSLGQVSTDTQYF. In nucleotides, the CDR3 is TGCGCCAGCAGCCTCGGACAGGTTAGCACAGATACGCAGTATTTT. The V and J genes are TRBV5-1 and TRBJ2-3; 7 nucleotides match TRBD1. Germline V gene sequence: CDR1 SGHRS, CDR2 YFSETQ. The CDR3 consists of 15 residues. V shed 4 bases and J 0 bases; nucleotides not matched to a gene: 5.

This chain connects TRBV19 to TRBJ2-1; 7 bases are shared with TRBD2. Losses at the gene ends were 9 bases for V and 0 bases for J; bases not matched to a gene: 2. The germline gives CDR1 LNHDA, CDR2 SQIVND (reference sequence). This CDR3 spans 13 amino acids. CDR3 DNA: TGTGCCAGCCGGGGGGACTCCTACAATGAGCAGTTCTTC. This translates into CASRGDSYNEQFF.

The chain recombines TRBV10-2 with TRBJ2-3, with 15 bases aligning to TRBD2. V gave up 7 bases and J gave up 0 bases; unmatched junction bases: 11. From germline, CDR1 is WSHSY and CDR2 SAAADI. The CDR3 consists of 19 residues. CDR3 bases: TGCGCCAGCAAGGAGCCGGGACTAGCGGGGGGTGGGAGCACAGATACGCAGTATTTT. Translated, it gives CASKEPGLAGGGSTDTQYF.

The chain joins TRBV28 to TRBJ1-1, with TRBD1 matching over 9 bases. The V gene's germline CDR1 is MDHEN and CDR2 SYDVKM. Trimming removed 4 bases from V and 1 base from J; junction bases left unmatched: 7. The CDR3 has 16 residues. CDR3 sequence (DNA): TGTGCCAGCAGTTGGAAACCGGGACAGGGGAACACTGAAGCTTTCTTT. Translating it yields CASSWKPGQGNTEAFF.

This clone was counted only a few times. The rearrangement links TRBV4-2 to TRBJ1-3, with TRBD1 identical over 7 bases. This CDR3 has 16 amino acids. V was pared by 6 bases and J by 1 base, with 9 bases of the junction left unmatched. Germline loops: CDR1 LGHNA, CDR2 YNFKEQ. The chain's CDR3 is CASSAEGRGSGNTIYF. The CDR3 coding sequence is TGTGCCAGCAGTGCAGAGGGCAGGGGGTCTGGAAACACCATATATTTT.

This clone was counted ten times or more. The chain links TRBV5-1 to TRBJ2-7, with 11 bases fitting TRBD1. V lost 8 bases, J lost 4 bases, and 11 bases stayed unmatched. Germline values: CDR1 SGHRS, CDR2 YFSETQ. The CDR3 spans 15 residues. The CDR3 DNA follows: TGCGCCAGTTGTGTTTCGGGACAGGGGGTATACGAGCAGTACTTC. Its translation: CASCVSGQGVYEQYF.

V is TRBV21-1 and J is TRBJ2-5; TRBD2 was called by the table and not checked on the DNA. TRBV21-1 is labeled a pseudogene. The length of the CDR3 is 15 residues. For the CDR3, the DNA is TGTGCCATCTGCGTAGGGAGGAGGGGTCAAGAGACCCAGTACTTC. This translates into CAICVGRRGQETQYF.

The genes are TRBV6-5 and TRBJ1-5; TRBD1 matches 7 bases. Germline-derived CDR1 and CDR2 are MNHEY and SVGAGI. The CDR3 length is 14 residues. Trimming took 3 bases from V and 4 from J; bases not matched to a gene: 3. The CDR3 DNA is TGTGCCAGCAGTTATAGGACAGGAAATCAGCCCCAGCATTTT. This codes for CASSYRTGNQPQHF.

CDR3 in DNA: TGTGCCAGCAGTTTTGCTGGCAGCCCGCGGGGGCCCCAGCATTTT. Translating gives CASSFAGSPRGPQHF. The chain recombines TRBV28 with TRBJ1-5, with unresolved D. The CDR3 runs to 15 residues. The V and J ends lost 3 bases and 9 bases respectively, with 18 bases between them. The V gene's germline CDR1 is MDHEN and CDR2 SYDVKM.

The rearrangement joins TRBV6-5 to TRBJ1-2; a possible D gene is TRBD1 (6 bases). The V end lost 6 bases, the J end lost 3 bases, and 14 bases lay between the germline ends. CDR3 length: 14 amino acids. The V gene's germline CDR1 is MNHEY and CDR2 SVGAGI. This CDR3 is CASRRGGSDYGYTF. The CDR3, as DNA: TGTGCCAGCAGGAGGGGGGGGAGCGACTATGGCTACACCTTC.

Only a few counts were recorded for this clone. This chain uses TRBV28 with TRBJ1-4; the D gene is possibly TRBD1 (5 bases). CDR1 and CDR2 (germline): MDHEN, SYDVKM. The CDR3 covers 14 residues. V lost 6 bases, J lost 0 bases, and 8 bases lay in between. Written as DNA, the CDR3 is TGTGCCAGCAGGGACACCACAACTAATGAAAAACTGTTTTTT. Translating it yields CASRDTTTNEKLFF.

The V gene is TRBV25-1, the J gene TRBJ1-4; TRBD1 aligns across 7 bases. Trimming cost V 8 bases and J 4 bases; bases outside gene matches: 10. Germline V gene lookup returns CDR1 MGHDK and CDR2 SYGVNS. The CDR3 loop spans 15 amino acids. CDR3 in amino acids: CASQGQYSINEKLFF. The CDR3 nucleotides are TGTGCCAGCCAGGGACAGTACTCAATTAATGAAAAACTGTTTTTT.